The clone carrying this T cell receptor (beta chain) was seen more than once but under ten times. The record originates from a study of cytomegalovirus exposure and HLA in healthy donors. Deletions cut 8 bases from V and 2 bases from J, with 16 bases between. The CDR3 is 14 amino acids. Germline V CDR1 and CDR2: MNHEY, SMNVEV (reference sequence). PCR was performed using 60 Vbeta and 13 Jbeta primers. Sequencing was performed with immunoSEQ multiplex PCR; in TCRdb, only in-frame clones are kept and a portion is missing. Among 170,000 or so clones listed, under 80% were seen once. The chain links TRBV27 to TRBJ2-7, with D tentatively TRBD1 (5 bases). This sequence was found in a woman aged 50 to 60 in good health and CMV-seropositive. Specimen: PBMCs. Here the CDR3 reads CASAGINSPYEQYF. The DNA for the CDR3 is TGTGCCAGCGCAGGGATAAACAGCCCCTACGAGCAGTACTTC.